The sequence of this T cell receptor (beta chain) was determined in a study of Graves' ophthalmopathy and Graves' hyperthyroidism. RNA transcripts were the source from which TCR beta CDR3 regions were amplified. HTBI-primed first-round RT-PCR preceded second-round multiplex PCR. MiXCR, applied by TCRdb to the multiplex PCR reads, yields one record per CDR3 protein. The sample holds about 740,000 distinct CDR3 sequences, approximately 40% seen once. As regards this clonotype: Its antigen is unknown.

The V gene end was trimmed by 7 bases and the J gene end by 5 bases; junction bases not matched to a gene: 11. This CDR3 comprises 15 residues. The germline gives CDR1 DFQATT, CDR2 SNEGSKA (reference sequence). Study results and caveats: Stable hyperthyroidism and ophthalmopathy were told apart by a 13-signature model, which achieved about 88% sensitivity and around 80% specificity.

This receptor was identified in an adult man with Graves' ophthalmopathy. The sequenced sample was peripheral blood. The chain employs TRBV20-1 and TRBJ1-5, with 10 bases matching TRBD1. CDR3 sequence reads: CSDRRDRGIDQPQHF. CDR3 coding DNA: TGCAGTGATCGTAGGGACAGGGGTATTGATCAGCCCCAGCATTTT.